These T cell receptor beta chains were read from a single sample in a study of blood T cell repertoires in COVID-19. The protocol was immunoSEQ multiplex PCR, while the TCRdb copy is restricted to in-frame clones and leaves out a portion. The sample contains roughly 250,000 clones, roughly 90% of which appear only once. The material sequenced was peripheral blood. The receptors derive from a middle-aged woman who had recovered from COVID-19. Each CDR3 is given with its conserved first and last residue. The D gene is left open where the match is weak. Expanded clones get a size class; other rows say once, few or many, or leave the size out.

clone_size j_call d_call v_call cdr3_nt cdr3_aa
once TRBJ1-5 . TRBV5-8 TGTGCCAGCAGCTTGCCCGGGGGGTATAGCAATCAGCCCCAGCATTTT CASSLPGGYSNQPQHF
. TRBJ1-2 . TRBV10-3 TGTGCCATCAATCCAGGGGCGTTTAACTATGGCTACACCTTC CAINPGAFNYGYTF
. TRBJ2-3 . TRBV4-2 TGTGCCAGCAGCAACTCTCGGGGGACAGATACGCAGTATTTT CASSNSRGTDTQYF
. TRBJ2-3 TRBD2 TRBV28 TGTGCCAGCAGTTCATCTGGGGAGCGGGGGACAGATACGCAGTATTTT CASSSSGERGTDTQYF
. TRBJ1-5 . TRBV19 TGTGCCAGTAGTTCAGAAATCCGCAATCAGCCCCAGCATTTT CASSSEIRNQPQHF
. TRBJ2-5 TRBD1 TRBV7-8 TGTGCCAGCAGCTTAGGTACGGGACAGCAGGAGACCCAGTACTTC CASSLGTGQQETQYF
. TRBJ2-7 . TRBV4-2 TGTGCCAGCAGCCAAGACAGCTTAGCGTACAGGGAAACCTACGAGCAGTACTTC CASSQDSLAYRETYEQYF
. TRBJ2-3 TRBD1 TRBV13 TGTGCCAGCAGCTTCGACAGGGTGGGGACAGATACGCAGTATTTT CASSFDRVGTDTQYF
. TRBJ2-1 TRBD2 TRBV27 TGTGCCAGCAGTTTACGCGGGAGAAGCGCCTACAATGAGCAGTTCTTC CASSLRGRSAYNEQFF
once TRBJ2-7 TRBD2 TRBV6-2/TRBV6-3 TGTGCCAGCAGTTACGCGGGAGAGGCGGGCGAGCAGTACTTC CASSYAGEAGEQYF
few TRBJ2-3 . TRBV27 TGTGCCAGCAGTTCGGATCCTAGCAGGGGTACGCAGTATTTT CASSSDPSRGTQYF
. TRBJ2-1 TRBD2 TRBV19 TGTGCCAGTAGTATGGCGGGAGAAGGCTCCTACAATGAGCAGTTCTTC CASSMAGEGSYNEQFF
. TRBJ2-1 TRBD1 TRBV5-1 TGCGCCAGCAGCTCCCGGGCCGGGACAGGGGCCTACAATGAGCAGTTCTTC CASSSRAGTGAYNEQFF
. TRBJ1-5 TRBD1 TRBV6-2/TRBV6-3 TGTGCCAGCAGTTACCGACAGGGTATACAGCCCCAGCATTTT CASSYRQGIQPQHF
. TRBJ1-2 . TRBV12-3/TRBV12-4 TGTGCCAGCAGTTTGGAACAGGGCTATGGCTACACCTTC CASSLEQGYGYTF
. TRBJ1-1 . TRBV3-1/TRBV3-2 TGTGCCAGCAGCCAAGATCTCTTTTTTGCTGAAGCTTTCTTT CASSQDLFFAEAFF